This entry features one T cell receptor (beta chain) sequence. Its antigen is as yet unknown. The CDR3 extends over 14 amino acids. V lost 4 bases, J lost 5 bases, and 12 bases lay in between. From germline, CDR1 is SGHRS and CDR2 YFSETQ. A CD45RA-negative memory subset and a CD45RA+ naive subset were separated from the CD4+ cells. This record belongs to a study of shared clonotypes between healthy human individuals. Method: immunoSEQ multiplex PCR; TCRdb's copy keeps in-frame clones and lacks some. The sample has around 1.4 million clones, approximately 98.5% seen once. Findings and caveats of the study: Clonotypes which were not shared had lower generation probabilities than clonotypes that all four donors shared.

The rearrangement links TRBV5-1 to TRBJ1-4; D gene ambiguous. This receptor was obtained from a man aged 25 to 40 in good health. The sequenced sample consisted of naive CD4+ T cells sorted from blood. Subset denoted: CD45RA+ positively selected. The CDR3 loop is CASSPRFNNEKLFF. The CDR3 DNA reads TGCGCCAGCAGCCCGCGGTTTAACAATGAAAAACTGTTTTTT.